This T cell receptor (beta chain) appears in the sequencing data of a study of prognosis after radiotherapy for stage I lung cancer. Turning to the study itself: Patients (roughly 13 men, over five women) were aged about 50 to 84, median about 74 years. Histology showed adenocarcinoma in fewer than 15 patients versus squamous cell carcinoma in roughly seven. Study-wide results and caveats: Lower post-radiation Shannon entropy was seen in patients who went on to develop distant metastases.

Patients were uniformly node-negative by CT and PET/CT and had received no prior chemotherapy or radiotherapy, with no other malignancies. Genomic DNA yielded TCR beta CDR3, amplified by two-round multiplex PCR. Each TRBV and TRBJ gene had its own primer in the first PCR round. TCRdb re-analysed the multiplex PCR reads in MiXCR, keeping a single row per CDR3 protein. The top ten hold approximately 24% of the sample, which has roughly 13,000 distinct CDR3 sequences, about 55% seen once. Of note for this clonotype: Its antigen remains unknown.

This specimen was PBMCs, taken before or after stereotactic body radiation therapy (not recorded which). The receptor was isolated from a donor of 50 years or more with non-small cell lung cancer.

The DNA of the CDR3 is TGCAGTGCGAAGGGACTAGCGTCGTACAATGAGCAGTTCTTC. Residues: CSAKGLASYNEQFF. The chain employs TRBV20-1 and TRBJ2-1; TRBD2 agrees at 10 bases. The CDR3 consists of 14 residues. Germline V gene data show CDR1 as DFQATT and CDR2 as SNEGSKA (reference sequence). After removal of 6 bases from V and 4 bases from J, the junction contained 6 bases not matched to a gene.